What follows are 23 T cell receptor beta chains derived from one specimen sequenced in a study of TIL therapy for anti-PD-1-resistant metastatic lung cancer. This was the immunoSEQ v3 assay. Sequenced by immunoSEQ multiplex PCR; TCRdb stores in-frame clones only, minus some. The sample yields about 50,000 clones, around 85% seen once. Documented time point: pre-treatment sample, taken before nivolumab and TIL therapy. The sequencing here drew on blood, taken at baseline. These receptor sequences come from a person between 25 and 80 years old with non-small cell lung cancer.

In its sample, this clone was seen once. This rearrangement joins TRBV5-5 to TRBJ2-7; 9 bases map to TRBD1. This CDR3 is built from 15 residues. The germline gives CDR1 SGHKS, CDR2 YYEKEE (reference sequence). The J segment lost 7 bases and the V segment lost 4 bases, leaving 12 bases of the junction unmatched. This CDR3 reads CASSPIQGALGEQYF. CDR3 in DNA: TGTGCCAGCAGCCCTATACAGGGGGCGCTGGGAGAGCAGTACTTC.

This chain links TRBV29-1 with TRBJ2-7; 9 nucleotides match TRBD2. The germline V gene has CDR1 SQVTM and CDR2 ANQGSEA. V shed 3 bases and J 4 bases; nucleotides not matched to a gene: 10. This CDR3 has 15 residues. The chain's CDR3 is CSVDLVSSGSYEQYF. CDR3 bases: TGCAGCGTTGACCTCGTCAGTAGCGGGAGTTACGAGCAGTACTTC.

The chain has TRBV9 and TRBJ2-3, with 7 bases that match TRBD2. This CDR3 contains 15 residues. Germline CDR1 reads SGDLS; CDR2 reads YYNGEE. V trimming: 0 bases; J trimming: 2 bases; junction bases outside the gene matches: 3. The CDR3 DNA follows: TGTGCCAGCAGCGTAGGGGGAGGGATCACAGATACGCAGTATTTT. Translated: CASSVGGGITDTQYF.

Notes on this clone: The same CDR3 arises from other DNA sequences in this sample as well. The CDR3 DNA follows: TGTGCCAGCAGTGACGGCTACGAGCAGTACTTC. This translates into CASSDGYEQYF. The J gene is TRBJ2-7, the V gene TRBV6-4; no clear D gene. V lost 2 bases, J lost 3 bases, and 2 bases lay in between. From germline, CDR1 is MRHNA and CDR2 SNTAGT. The CDR3 spans 11 residues.

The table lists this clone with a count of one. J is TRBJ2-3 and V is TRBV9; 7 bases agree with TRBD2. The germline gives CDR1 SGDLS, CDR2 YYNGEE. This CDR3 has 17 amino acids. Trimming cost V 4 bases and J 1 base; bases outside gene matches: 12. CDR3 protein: CASSPFVGTTRTDTQYF. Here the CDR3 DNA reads TGTGCCAGCAGCCCATTTGTAGGGACTACCCGCACAGATACGCAGTATTTT.

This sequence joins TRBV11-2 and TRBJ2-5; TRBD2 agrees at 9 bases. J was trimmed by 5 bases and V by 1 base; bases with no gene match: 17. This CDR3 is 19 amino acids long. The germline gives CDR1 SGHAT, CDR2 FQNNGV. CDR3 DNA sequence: TGTGCCAGCAGCTTAGCTTCCGGGCCACGGCTAGCGGGGTTGGAGACCCAGTACTTC. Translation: CASSLASGPRLAGLETQYF. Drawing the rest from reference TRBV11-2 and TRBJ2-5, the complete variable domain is EAGVAQSPRYKIIEKRQSVAFWCNPISGHATLYWYQQILGQGPKLLIQFQNNGVVDDSQLPKDRFSAERLKGVDSTLKIQPAKLEDSAVYLCASSLASGPRLAGLETQYFGPGTRLLVL.

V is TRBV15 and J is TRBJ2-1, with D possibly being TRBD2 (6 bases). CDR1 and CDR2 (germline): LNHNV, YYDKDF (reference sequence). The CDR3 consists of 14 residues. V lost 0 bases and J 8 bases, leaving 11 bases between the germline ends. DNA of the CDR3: TGTGCCACCAGCAGAGATCGGGGGTACCATGAGCAGTTCTTC. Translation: CATSRDRGYHEQFF.

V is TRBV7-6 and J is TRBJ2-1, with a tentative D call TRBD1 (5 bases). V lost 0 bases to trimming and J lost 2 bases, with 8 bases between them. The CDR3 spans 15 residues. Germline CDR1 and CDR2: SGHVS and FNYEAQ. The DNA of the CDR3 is TGTGCCAGCAGCTTAGCTGCAGGGCCCTACAATGAGCAGTTCTTC. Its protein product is CASSLAAGPYNEQFF. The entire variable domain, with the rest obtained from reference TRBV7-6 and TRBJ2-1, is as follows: GAGVSQSPRYKVTKRGQDVALRCDPISGHVSLYWYRQALGQGPEFLTYFNYEAQQDKSGLPNDRFSAERPEGSISTLTIQRTEQRDSAMYRCASSLAAGPYNEQFFGPGTRLTVL.

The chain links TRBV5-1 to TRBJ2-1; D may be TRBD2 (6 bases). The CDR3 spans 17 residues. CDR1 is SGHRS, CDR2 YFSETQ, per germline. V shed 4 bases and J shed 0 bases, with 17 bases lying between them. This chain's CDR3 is CASSTSPRDSSYNEQFF. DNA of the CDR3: TGCGCCAGCAGCACGTCACCCCGGGACTCCTCCTACAATGAGCAGTTCTTC.

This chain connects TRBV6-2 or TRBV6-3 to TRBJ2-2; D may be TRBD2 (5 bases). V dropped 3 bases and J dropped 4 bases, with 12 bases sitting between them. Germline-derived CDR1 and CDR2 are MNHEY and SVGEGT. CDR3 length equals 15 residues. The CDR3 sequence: CASSYGTSSTGELFF. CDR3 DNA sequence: TGTGCCAGCAGTTATGGTACTAGTTCCACCGGGGAGCTGTTTTTT.

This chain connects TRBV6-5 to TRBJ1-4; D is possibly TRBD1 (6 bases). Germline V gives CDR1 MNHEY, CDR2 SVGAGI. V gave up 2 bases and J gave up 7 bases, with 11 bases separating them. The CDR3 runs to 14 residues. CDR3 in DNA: TGTGCCAGCAGTTACGCGGGGGGCGGTGAAAAACTGTTTTTT. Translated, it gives CASSYAGGGEKLFF.

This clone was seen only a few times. The CDR3 sequence is CASSPPDGRRDTQYF. CDR3 nucleotides: TGTGCCAGCTCTCCCCCGGACGGGAGACGGGATACGCAGTATTTT. The chain links TRBV18 to TRBJ2-3, with D maybe TRBD2 (6 bases). Per germline, CDR1 KGHSH and CDR2 LQKENI. V shed 6 bases and J shed 6 bases, with 19 bases lying between them. CDR3 length: 15 amino acids.

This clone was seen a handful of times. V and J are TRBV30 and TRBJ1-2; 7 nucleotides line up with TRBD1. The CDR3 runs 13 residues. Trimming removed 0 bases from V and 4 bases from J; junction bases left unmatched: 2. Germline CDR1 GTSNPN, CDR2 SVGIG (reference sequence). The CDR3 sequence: CAWSVSGGYGYTF. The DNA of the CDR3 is TGTGCCTGGAGTGTCTCAGGGGGCTATGGCTACACCTTC.

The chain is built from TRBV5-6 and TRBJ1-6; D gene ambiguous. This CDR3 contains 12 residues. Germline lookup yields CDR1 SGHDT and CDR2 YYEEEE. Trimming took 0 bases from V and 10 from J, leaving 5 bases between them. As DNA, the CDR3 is TGTGCCAGCAGCTTGGTGGGCTCACCCCTCCACTTT. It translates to CASSLVGSPLHF.

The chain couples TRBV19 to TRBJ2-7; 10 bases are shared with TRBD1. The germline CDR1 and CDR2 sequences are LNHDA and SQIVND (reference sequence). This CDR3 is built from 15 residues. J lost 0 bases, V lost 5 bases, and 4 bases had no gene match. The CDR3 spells CASSSRQGASYEQYF. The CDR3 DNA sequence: TGTGCCAGTAGTTCTAGACAGGGGGCCTCCTACGAGCAGTACTTC.

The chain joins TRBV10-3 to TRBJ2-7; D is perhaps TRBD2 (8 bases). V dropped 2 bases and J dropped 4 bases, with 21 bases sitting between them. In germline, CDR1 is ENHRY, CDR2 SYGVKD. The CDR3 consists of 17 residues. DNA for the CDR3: TGTGCCATCAGTGAGGCGGGGGGAGGGGGCATCGGGTACGAGCAGTACTTC. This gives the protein CAISEAGGGGIGYEQYF.

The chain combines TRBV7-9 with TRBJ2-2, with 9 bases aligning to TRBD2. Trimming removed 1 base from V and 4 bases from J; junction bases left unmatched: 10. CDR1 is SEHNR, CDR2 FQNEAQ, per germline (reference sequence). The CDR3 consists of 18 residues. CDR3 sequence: CASSLGASGNIGTGELFF. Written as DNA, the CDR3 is TGTGCCAGCAGCTTAGGGGCTAGCGGGAATATTGGCACCGGGGAGCTGTTTTTT.

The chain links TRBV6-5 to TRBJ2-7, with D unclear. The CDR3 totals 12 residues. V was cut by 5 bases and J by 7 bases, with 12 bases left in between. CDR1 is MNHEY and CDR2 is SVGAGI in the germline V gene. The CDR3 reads CASSTRIGEQYF. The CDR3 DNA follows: TGTGCCAGCAGTACACGGATTGGGGAGCAGTACTTC.

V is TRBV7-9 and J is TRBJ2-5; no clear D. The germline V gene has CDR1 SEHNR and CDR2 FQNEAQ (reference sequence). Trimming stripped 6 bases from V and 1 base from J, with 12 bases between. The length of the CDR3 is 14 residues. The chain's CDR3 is CASSVERIQETQYF. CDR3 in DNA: TGTGCCAGCAGTGTGGAACGGATCCAAGAGACCCAGTACTTC.

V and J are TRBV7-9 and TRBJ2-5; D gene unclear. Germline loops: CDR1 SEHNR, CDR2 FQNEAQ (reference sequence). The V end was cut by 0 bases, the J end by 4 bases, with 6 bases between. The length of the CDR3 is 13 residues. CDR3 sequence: CASSLAWGETQYF. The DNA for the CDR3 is TGTGCCAGCAGCTTAGCGTGGGGAGAGACCCAGTACTTC.

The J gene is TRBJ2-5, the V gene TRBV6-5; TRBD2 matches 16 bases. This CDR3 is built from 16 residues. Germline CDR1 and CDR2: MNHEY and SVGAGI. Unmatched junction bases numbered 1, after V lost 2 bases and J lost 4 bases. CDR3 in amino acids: CASSYGTSGRVETQYF. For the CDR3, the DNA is TGTGCCAGCAGTTACGGGACTAGCGGGAGGGTAGAGACCCAGTACTTC.

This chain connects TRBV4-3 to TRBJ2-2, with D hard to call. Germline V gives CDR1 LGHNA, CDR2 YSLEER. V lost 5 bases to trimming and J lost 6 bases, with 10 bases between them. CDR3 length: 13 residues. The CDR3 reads CASSGSMSGELFF. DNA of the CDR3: TGCGCCAGCAGCGGATCGATGTCCGGGGAGCTGTTTTTT.

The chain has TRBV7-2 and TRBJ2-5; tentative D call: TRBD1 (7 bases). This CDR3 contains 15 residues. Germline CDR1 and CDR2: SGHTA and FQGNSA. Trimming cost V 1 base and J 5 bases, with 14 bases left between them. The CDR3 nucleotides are TGTGCCAGCAGCTTAGGGGACAGAGGGGGGGAGACCCAGTACTTC. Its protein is CASSLGDRGGETQYF.